The 25 T cell receptor beta chains reported below all come from one sample, sequenced in a study of regulatory T cells in long-lasting Graves disease. CDR3-region Arm-PCR and iRepertoire HTBI primers produced the TCR beta libraries. TCRdb reprocessed the multiplex PCR reads via MiXCR and lists one record per CDR3 protein. The data show a few hundred thousand distinct CDR3 sequences, with roughly 20% seen just once and about 27% held by the top ten. The time point: persistent/refractory GD, antithyroid drugs over 5 years with positive TRAb. Extracted PBMC RNA gave rise to the TCR library. The sample was peripheral blood mononuclear cells (PBMCs), taken when the disease was refractory, from a patient treated with antithyroid drugs. All receptors derive from a woman aged 40-49 years with Graves disease.

This clonotype was seen a single time. This may arise from a read error, as a much more abundant clone is one base away. The chain joins TRBV28 to TRBJ2-6; the D gene is possibly TRBD1 (6 bases). The V end was cut by 6 bases, the J end by 10 bases, with 25 bases between. CDR3 size: 17 residues. Germline V gene sequence: CDR1 MDHEN, CDR2 SYDVKM. CDR3 amino acids: CASSKRPEYRALNVLTF. CDR3 nucleotides: TGTGCCAGCAGCAAACGGCCCGAGTACAGGGCCTTGAACGTCCTGACTTTC. Filled out from reference TRBV28 and TRBJ2-6, the complete variable domain reads DVKVTQSSRYLVKRTGEKVFLECVQDMDHENMFWYRQDPGLGLRLIYFSYDVKMKEKGDIPEGYSVSREKKERFSLILESASTNQTSMYLCASSKRPEYRALNVLTFGAGSRLTVL.

This clonotype came up many times. The rearrangement joins TRBV2 to TRBJ1-5, with D uncertain. V lost 4 bases, J lost 6 bases, and 10 bases lay in between. Per the germline V gene, CDR1 is SNHLY and CDR2 is FYNNEI. The CDR3 runs 13 residues. The CDR3 is CASSVEPPQPQHF. The DNA for the CDR3 is TGTGCCAGCAGTGTAGAGCCCCCTCAGCCCCAGCATTTT.

The V call is TRBV27, the J call TRBJ2-7, with 12 bases identical to TRBD2. Germline trimming cut 6 bases from V and 4 bases from J; bases unmatched to any gene: 7. The germline V gene has CDR1 MNHEY and CDR2 SMNVEV (reference sequence). The CDR3 contains 15 residues. CDR3: CASRLAGGSTYEQYF. The CDR3 DNA follows: TGTGCCAGCAGACTAGCGGGAGGCAGTACTTACGAGCAGTACTTC.

The gene calls are TRBV5-1 and TRBJ1-1; unclear D gene. Trimming shortened V by 2 bases and J by 0 bases, and 11 bases separated the two germline ends. In germline, CDR1 is SGHRS, CDR2 YFSETQ. CDR3 length equals 15 residues. The CDR3 DNA sequence: TGCGCCAGCAGCTTTATCGGACCCATGAACACTGAAGCTTTCTTT. This translates into CASSFIGPMNTEAFF.

The table lists this clonotype with a few counts. V is TRBV11-3 and J is TRBJ2-2; tentative D call: TRBD2 (6 bases). This CDR3 comprises 15 residues. The V end was cut by 5 bases, the J end by 3 bases, with 13 bases between. Looked up from germline, CDR1 is SGHNT and CDR2 is YENEEA. CDR3 protein: CASSPGLFDTGELFF. CDR3 in DNA: TGTGCCAGCAGCCCGGGACTCTTTGACACCGGGGAGCTGTTTTTT.

A remark on this clonotype: A far larger clone is one base from this, pointing to a likely read error. J is TRBJ2-3 and V is TRBV7-9, with D perhaps matching TRBD1 or TRBD2 (5 bases each). The J call could be wrong; TRBJ2-7 is a better fit for the DNA end. Germline V gives CDR1 SEHNR, CDR2 FQNEAQ (reference sequence). This CDR3 is built from 12 residues. CDR3 loop: CASSLIRDGQYF. The CDR3 DNA reads as TGTGCCAGCAGCTTGATACGGGACGGGCAGTACTTC.

This clonotype has a count of ten or more. The V call is TRBV15, the J call TRBJ1-5; no firm D call. Trimming removed 0 bases at V and 5 bases at J, with 2 bases between. This CDR3 is 12 amino acids long. CDR1 is LNHNV, CDR2 YYDKDF, per germline (reference sequence). CDR3 DNA: TGTGCCACCAGCAGAGATCATCAGCCCCAGCATTTT. Its translation: CATSRDHQPQHF.

This chain joins TRBV7-2 and TRBJ2-7, with D possibly TRBD2 on 6 matching bases. V was cut by 4 bases and J by 0 bases, with 22 bases left in between. Germline V gene data show CDR1 as SGHTA and CDR2 as FQGNSA. This CDR3 is 18 amino acids long. The DNA for the CDR3 is TGTGCCAGCAGCTCCCGGGTGGGTCTAGCGTTTAGCTCCTACGAGCAGTACTTC. It specifies CASSSRVGLAFSSYEQYF.

This clonotype was counted many times. The chain has TRBV28 and TRBJ2-7; tentatively, D is TRBD2 (6 bases). V was trimmed by 6 bases and J by 3 bases, leaving 12 bases between them. The CDR3 length is 13 residues. Germline V lookup: CDR1 MDHEN, CDR2 SYDVKM. Here the CDR3 reads CASSPPGVYEQYF. CDR3 sequence (DNA): TGTGCCAGCAGCCCCCCGGGGGTCTACGAGCAGTACTTC. The full variable domain, its missing parts supplied by reference TRBV28 and TRBJ2-7, is DVKVTQSSRYLVKRTGEKVFLECVQDMDHENMFWYRQDPGLGLRLIYFSYDVKMKEKGDIPEGYSVSREKKERFSLILESASTNQTSMYLCASSPPGVYEQYFGPGTRLTVT.

In its sample, this clonotype was seen a few times. The chain combines TRBV12-3 or TRBV12-4 with TRBJ2-7, with 9 bases matching TRBD2. The CDR3 totals 14 residues. V lost 6 bases, J lost 0 bases, and 3 bases stayed unmatched. The CDR3 sequence is CASRPLAGSYEQYF. The CDR3 DNA reads TGTGCCAGCAGACCACTAGCGGGCTCCTACGAGCAGTACTTC.

The CDR3 DNA reads TGTGCCAGCAGCCAAGAAGTTCGCTACGAGCAGTACTTC. Translating it yields CASSQEVRYEQYF. The V call is TRBV11-2, the J call TRBJ2-7, with no clear D. Germline V gene sequence: CDR1 SGHAT, CDR2 FQNNGV. This CDR3 region has 13 residues. Trimming took off 5 bases at V and 3 bases at J, with 11 bases between the two ends.

Many counts were recorded for this clonotype. This rearrangement joins TRBV5-1 to TRBJ1-2; 9 bases are shared with TRBD1. The trim removed 4 bases at V and 3 bases at J, leaving 10 bases unmatched. Per the germline V gene, CDR1 is SGHRS and CDR2 is YFSETQ. This CDR3 contains 16 residues. CDR3 region: CASSAGTGHEDYGYTF. The CDR3 DNA reads TGCGCCAGCAGCGCCGGGACAGGGCATGAGGACTATGGCTACACCTTC.

This clonotype showed up many times. V and J are TRBV7-6 and TRBJ1-5; the D gene is possibly TRBD1 (5 bases). V was shortened by 0 bases and J by 0 bases, with 9 bases between the two germline ends. The CDR3 totals 16 residues. Germline V gene data show CDR1 as SGHVS and CDR2 as FNYEAQ. CDR3 loop: CASSLAGGYSNQPQHF. Written as DNA, the CDR3 is TGTGCCAGCAGCTTAGCCGGGGGTTATAGCAATCAGCCCCAGCATTTT.

The sample holds many counts of this clonotype. The chain couples TRBV12-3 or TRBV12-4 to TRBJ1-1, with unresolved D. CDR3 length: 14 amino acids. The V gene lost 5 bases and the J gene lost 6 bases, with 16 bases spanning the gap. The CDR3 sequence is CASSPRSLRSEAFF. CDR3 nucleotide sequence: TGTGCCAGCAGTCCTAGGAGTTTAAGGTCTGAAGCTTTCTTT.

On this clonotype: A much larger clone is a single base away; this may be a read error. The chain combines TRBV10-3 with TRBJ1-5, with D uncertain. CDR3 length equals 16 residues. Germline lookup yields CDR1 ENHRY and CDR2 SYGVKD. V lost 0 bases and J 1 base, leaving 10 bases between the germline ends. Here the CDR3 DNA reads TGTGCCATCAGTGAGTCCCGGTTGGGGAGCAATCAGCCCCAGCATTTT. Residues: CAISESRLGSNQPQHF.

This chain joins TRBV19 and TRBJ2-7; D is unclear. Germline lookup yields CDR1 LNHDA and CDR2 SQIVND (reference sequence). The CDR3 has 16 residues. V was clipped by 7 bases and J by 4 bases, with 23 bases between them. CDR3 coding DNA: TGTGCCAGTAAAGGAAACCCCCGGGTCGGCAGTTACGAGCAGTACTTC. Amino acid sequence: CASKGNPRVGSYEQYF.

This clonotype showed up many times. The gene calls are TRBV5-4 and TRBJ1-1, with TRBD1 identical over 8 bases. In germline, CDR1 is SGHNT, CDR2 YYREEE (reference sequence). The CDR3 contains 17 residues. Germline trimming cut 4 bases from V and 3 bases from J; bases unmatched to any gene: 14. CDR3 nucleotides: TGTGCCAGCAGCAACCTTACTCGACAGGGGCCCTACACTGAAGCTTTCTTT. Its protein is CASSNLTRQGPYTEAFF.

This clonotype was recorded at least ten times. The rearrangement uses TRBV28 and TRBJ1-4, with 8 bases identical to TRBD1. Looked up from germline, CDR1 is MDHEN and CDR2 is SYDVKM. After removal of 2 bases from V and 5 bases from J, the junction contained 7 bases not matched to a gene. This CDR3 is 16 amino acids long. This CDR3 is CASSLPPRDRNEKLFF. DNA of the CDR3: TGTGCCAGCAGTTTACCCCCCCGGGACAGGAATGAAAAACTGTTTTTT.

This clonotype appeared many times. The chain has TRBV13 and TRBJ2-5; D unresolved. Germline assignment: CDR1 PRHDT and CDR2 FYEKMQ (reference sequence). V was trimmed by 8 bases and J by 2 bases, leaving 9 bases between them. This CDR3 comprises 12 residues. In nucleotides, the CDR3 is TGTGCCAGCGGAGAGTCTCAAGAGACCCAGTACTTC. It yields the protein CASGESQETQYF.

Many counts were recorded for this clonotype. The genes are TRBV28 and TRBJ2-7; perhaps TRBD1 as D (6 bases). The germline V and J ends were trimmed by 4 bases and 0 bases, with 13 bases remaining between them. The length of the CDR3 is 15 residues. Per the germline V gene, CDR1 is MDHEN and CDR2 is SYDVKM. CDR3 nucleotide sequence: TGTGCCAGCAGTTCCTCGGTGACAGGCTCCTACGAGCAGTACTTC. Its protein is CASSSSVTGSYEQYF.

This clonotype was detected many times. The V gene is TRBV28, the J gene TRBJ1-5; D is undetermined. The germline V gene encodes CDR1 MDHEN and CDR2 SYDVKM. V was clipped by 7 bases and J by 1 base, with 11 bases between them. The CDR3 sequence is 14 residues long. The CDR3 DNA is TGTGCCAGCACCGCGCCCCTGAGCAATCAGCCCCAGCATTTT. It is translated as CASTAPLSNQPQHF.

In its sample, this clonotype was seen many times. As DNA, the CDR3 is TGTGCCAGCAGTTCCGCCAATTCACCCCTCCACTTT. Protein product: CASSSANSPLHF. The J gene is TRBJ1-6, the V gene TRBV6-5; D call uncertain. The CDR3 covers 12 residues. CDR1 and CDR2 from the germline V gene are MNHEY and SVGAGI. Between the trimmed V and J ends, which lost 4 bases and 7 bases, there was a span of 5 bases.

This clonotype showed up just a few times. The chain has TRBV7-9 and TRBJ2-2; the D gene is possibly TRBD1 (6 bases). The CDR3 length is 16 residues. CDR1 and CDR2 from the germline V gene are SEHNR and FQNEAQ (reference sequence). The V gene lost 3 bases and the J gene lost 1 base, with 12 bases spanning the gap. As DNA, the CDR3 is TGTGCCAGCAGCTTCCCGGGACATTTGAACACCGGGGAGCTGTTTTTT. Protein: CASSFPGHLNTGELFF. Supplemented by reference TRBV7-9 and TRBJ2-2, the full variable domain reads DTGVSQNPRHKITKRGQNVTFRCDPISEHNRLYWYRQTLGQGPEFLTYFQNEAQLEKSRLLSDRFSAERPKGSFSTLEIQRTEQGDSAMYLCASSFPGHLNTGELFFGEGSRLTVL.

The chain links TRBV30 to TRBJ2-5, with TRBD1 matching 8 bases. CDR3 length: 16 residues. J lost 5 bases, V lost 2 bases, and 13 bases had no gene match. Per the germline V gene, CDR1 is GTSNPN and CDR2 is SVGIG (reference sequence). The DNA of the CDR3 is TGTGCCTGGAGTAAAAAGGGACAGGCTGAGGGGGAGACCCAGTACTTC. Residues: CAWSKKGQAEGETQYF. Together with reference TRBV30 and TRBJ2-5, the CDR3 gives the full variable domain: SQTIHQWPATLVQPVGSPLSLECTVEGTSNPNLYWYRQAAGRGLQLLFYSVGIGQISSEVPQNLSASRPQDRQFILSSKKLLLSDSGFYLCAWSKKGQAEGETQYFGPGTRLLVL.

This clonotype was picked up a small number of times. This chain uses TRBV6-1 with TRBJ1-1, with 7 bases identical to TRBD1. The germline CDR1 and CDR2 sequences are MNHNS and SASEGT. The CDR3 consists of 16 residues. Trimming cost V 6 bases and J 1 base; bases outside gene matches: 11. The CDR3 reads CASSKQGTPRNTEAFF. CDR3 bases: TGTGCCAGCAGCAAACAGGGGACCCCAAGGAACACTGAAGCTTTCTTT.